What follows are 26 T cell receptor beta chains derived from one specimen sequenced in a study of OX40 agonist ivuxolimab in advanced cancers. Library preparation used the immunoSEQ multiplex PCR assay. In its TCRdb copy, this immuneACCESS table keeps in-frame sequences only and misses some clones. Where compared with another copy, unresolved V genes explain less than half of these, and the others have no known cause. Present in this sample are under 25,000 clones, about 87% of which were seen just once. Together, the top ten hold 30% of the sample. Sequenced material: CD4+ or CD8+ T cells sorted from blood, taken in a trial of the OX40 agonist ivuxolimab. The source is an adult with an advanced solid tumor such as melanoma, head and neck, liver or kidney cancer.

This chain links TRBV19 with TRBJ2-1; D is unclear. Trimming removed 10 bases at V and 1 base at J, with 14 bases between. CDR3 length equals 14 residues. Per germline, CDR1 LNHDA and CDR2 SQIVND (reference sequence). In DNA, the CDR3 is TGTGCCACTGGGTTTCTGGGTTCCTACAATGAGCAGTTCTTC. Translating gives CATGFLGSYNEQFF.

This chain uses TRBV7-9 with TRBJ1-2; 7 nucleotides match TRBD1. This CDR3 has 16 amino acids. V shed 5 bases, J shed 5 bases, and the junction held 14 bases outside the gene matches. Germline V lookup: CDR1 SEHNR, CDR2 FQNEAQ (reference sequence). DNA for the CDR3: TGTGCCAGCAGCCTAGGGACAGCTTCAGTCCTATATGGCTACACCTTC. Translated: CASSLGTASVLYGYTF.

This clone has a handful of counts. The chain employs TRBV29-1 and TRBJ2-3; D gene unclear. Germline V gene data show CDR1 as SQVTM and CDR2 as ANQGSEA. The V and J ends lost 3 bases and 4 bases respectively, with 11 bases between them. The CDR3 is 13 amino acids. This chain's CDR3 is CSVEYGFADTQYF. The CDR3 nucleotides are TGCAGCGTTGAGTATGGGTTCGCAGATACGCAGTATTTT.

This sequence joins TRBV15 and TRBJ2-5, with unresolved D. There are 16 residues in the CDR3. CDR1 is LNHNV, CDR2 YYDKDF, per germline (reference sequence). V was trimmed by 0 bases and J by 1 base, leaving 12 bases between them. The CDR3 loop reads CATSRDTSVSQETQYF. CDR3 nucleotides: TGTGCCACCAGCAGAGATACGTCGGTTAGCCAAGAGACCCAGTACTTC.

This clone is labeled as medium-sized. The chain couples TRBV5-6 to TRBJ1-6; no firm D call. Between the trimmed V and J ends, which lost 3 bases and 4 bases, there was a span of 14 bases. Per the germline V gene, CDR1 is SGHDT and CDR2 is YYEEEE. CDR3 length: 16 amino acids. CDR3 loop: CASSSKVQIYNSPLHF. The CDR3 DNA is TGTGCCAGCAGCTCTAAAGTACAGATTTATAATTCACCCCTCCACTTT.

The rearrangement joins TRBV27 to TRBJ2-7, with 7 bases aligning to TRBD2. CDR3 size: 13 residues. Germline lookup yields CDR1 MNHEY and CDR2 SMNVEV (reference sequence). The ends lost 6 bases at V and 1 base at J; junction bases unmatched: 3. CDR3 bases: TGTGCCAGCAGGACTAGCCGATCCTACGAGCAGTACTTC. Translation gives CASRTSRSYEQYF.

The rearrangement links TRBV7-9 to TRBJ2-1; D is unclear. CDR1 is SEHNR and CDR2 is FQNEAQ in the germline V gene (reference sequence). This CDR3 is 15 amino acids long. V lost 3 bases, J lost 8 bases, and 17 bases lay in between. This chain's CDR3 is CASSFQTGPVHEQFF. The CDR3 coding sequence is TGTGCCAGCAGCTTCCAAACCGGACCCGTCCATGAGCAGTTCTTC.

The chain has TRBV5-1 and TRBJ2-2; tentative D call: TRBD2 (5 bases). Trimming removed 5 bases at V and 3 bases at J, with 11 bases between. This CDR3 spans 14 amino acids. CDR1 and CDR2 from the germline V gene are SGHRS and YFSETQ. The DNA of the CDR3 is TGCGCCAGCAGGGGCAGGCGGGACACCGGGGAGCTGTTTTTT. Encoded protein: CASRGRRDTGELFF.

V usage is TRBV7-3 and J usage is TRBJ2-3; D is perhaps TRBD1 or TRBD2 (5 bases each). Germline loops: CDR1 SGHTA, CDR2 FQGTGA. The CDR3 contains 14 residues. V lost 0 bases to trimming and J lost 6 bases, with 10 bases between them. CDR3 sequence: CASSLTLGTDTQYF. CDR3 nucleotide sequence: TGTGCCAGCAGCTTAACGCTGGGGACGGATACGCAGTATTTT.

This clone was seen a single time. The V gene is TRBV6-6, the J gene TRBJ2-7; 12 nucleotides match TRBD2. With 5 bases clipped from V and 7 bases from J, the junction kept 12 bases outside the gene matches. The CDR3 has 16 amino acids. Germline V gene data show CDR1 as MNHNY and CDR2 as SVGAGI (reference sequence). DNA of the CDR3: TGTGCCAGCAGTCGGACTAGCGGGACGGGACGTGGAGAGCAGTACTTC. Amino acids: CASSRTSGTGRGEQYF.

The CDR3, as DNA: TGTGCCAGCAGCCGCCTTTTCGGCGCTGAAGCTTTCTTT. Residues: CASSRLFGAEAFF. The chain combines TRBV7-3 with TRBJ1-1; D gene uncertain. The ends were cut back, 5 bases at V and 6 bases at J, with 13 bases in the middle. The germline gives CDR1 SGHTA, CDR2 FQGTGA. The CDR3 totals 13 residues.

J is TRBJ1-1 and V is TRBV5-1, with D perhaps matching TRBD1 (5 bases). Germline loops: CDR1 SGHRS, CDR2 YFSETQ. V shed 6 bases and J shed 1 base, with 19 bases lying between them. The CDR3 length is 16 residues. As DNA, the CDR3 is TGCGCCAGCACCAAAAGAGGGGCCGTTCCGAACACTGAAGCTTTCTTT. The encoded protein is CASTKRGAVPNTEAFF.

The chain employs TRBV28 and TRBJ1-4; D is uncertain. The CDR3 length is 14 residues. V lost 2 bases and J 2 bases, leaving 6 bases between the germline ends. Germline CDR1 reads MDHEN; CDR2 reads SYDVKM. The CDR3 DNA sequence: TGTGCCAGCAGTTTAACCAGGACTAATGAAAAACTGTTTTTT. This gives the protein CASSLTRTNEKLFF.

The chain employs TRBV9 and TRBJ1-1; weak D call: TRBD1 (6 bases). CDR1 SGDLS and CDR2 YYNGEE come from the germline V gene. This CDR3 has 17 residues. The V gene lost 4 bases and the J gene lost 1 base, with 20 bases spanning the gap. The chain's CDR3 is CASSPAGGGGRNTEAFF. The CDR3 DNA follows: TGTGCCAGCAGCCCAGCGGGGGGCGGCGGACGGAACACTGAAGCTTTCTTT. The full variable domain, rest sourced from reference TRBV9 and TRBJ1-1, is DSGVTQTPKHLITATGQRVTLRCSPRSGDLSVYWYQQSLDQGLQFLIQYYNGEERAKGNILERFSAQQFPDLHSELNLSSLELGDSALYFCASSPAGGGGRNTEAFFGQGTRLTVV.

V usage is TRBV19 and J usage is TRBJ2-2; 8 bases match TRBD2. Germline V gene lookup returns CDR1 LNHDA and CDR2 SQIVND (reference sequence). This CDR3 is built from 15 residues. V gave up 4 bases and J gave up 5 bases; unmatched junction bases: 6. CDR3 in amino acids: CASSKGLVLTGELFF. As DNA, the CDR3 is TGTGCCAGTAGTAAGGGACTAGTTCTTACCGGGGAGCTGTTTTTT. Full variable domain (outside the CDR3, taken from reference TRBV19 and TRBJ2-2): DGGITQSPKYLFRKEGQNVTLSCEQNLNHDAMYWYRQDPGQGLRLIYYSQIVNDFQKGDIAEGYSVSREKKESFPLTVTSAQKNPTAFYLCASSKGLVLTGELFFGEGSRLTVL.

V usage is TRBV4-1 and J usage is TRBJ1-2, with D unclear. The CDR3 is made up of 15 amino acids. V lost 0 bases and J 2 bases, leaving 10 bases between the germline ends. Germline V gene data show CDR1 as MGHRA and CDR2 as YSYEKL. CDR3 sequence reads: CASSQDSSLNYGYTF. The CDR3 bases are TGCGCCAGCAGCCAAGACAGTTCCCTCAACTATGGCTACACCTTC.

The CDR3 DNA sequence: TGTGCCAGCAGTGAACCCGGGCGCACAGATACGCAGTATTTT. Its protein is CASSEPGRTDTQYF. The rearrangement links TRBV6-5 to TRBJ2-3; unclear D gene. With 5 bases removed from V and 1 base from J, the gap between germline ends came to 10 bases. The CDR3 spans 14 residues. CDR1 MNHEY and CDR2 SVGAGI come from the germline V gene.

J is TRBJ2-3 and V is TRBV5-4; the D is unclear. Trimming pared 2 bases from V and 5 bases from J, leaving 9 bases between. CDR3 length: 13 amino acids. Germline V gene data show CDR1 as SGHNT and CDR2 as YYREEE (reference sequence). The CDR3 sequence is CASSLPLGDTQYF. The CDR3 nucleotides are TGTGCCAGCAGCTTACCCTTGGGAGATACGCAGTATTTT. Full variable domain (remainder filled in from reference TRBV5-4 and TRBJ2-3): ETGVTQSPTHLIKTRGQQVTLRCSSQSGHNTVSWYQQALGQGPQFIFQYYREEENGRGNFPPRFSGLQFPNYSSELNVNALELDDSALYLCASSLPLGDTQYFGPGTRLTVL.

V and J are TRBV2 and TRBJ1-1; D is perhaps TRBD1 (5 bases). V was clipped by 6 bases and J by 1 base, with 15 bases between them. The CDR3 extends over 15 amino acids. Germline assignment: CDR1 SNHLY and CDR2 FYNNEI. CDR3 amino acids: CASRNRDFANTEAFF. CDR3 coding DNA: TGTGCCAGCAGGAACCGGGACTTTGCGAACACTGAAGCTTTCTTT.

The J gene is TRBJ2-4, the V gene TRBV2; 9 nucleotides line up with TRBD2. CDR3 length equals 15 residues. The V and J ends lost 3 bases and 5 bases, in that order; junction bases with no gene match: 5. Germline V gene lookup returns CDR1 SNHLY and CDR2 FYNNEI. The CDR3 spells CASSERGGRENIQYF. The CDR3, as DNA: TGTGCCAGCAGTGAGCGGGGGGGCAGGGAAAACATTCAGTACTTC.

The chain employs TRBV27 and TRBJ1-2; D gene uncertain. CDR3 length equals 14 residues. Looked up from germline, CDR1 is MNHEY and CDR2 is SMNVEV (reference sequence). Trimming pared 5 bases from V and 4 bases from J, leaving 14 bases between. The CDR3 loop reads CASSPFGDLYGYTF. The CDR3 DNA reads TGTGCCAGCAGTCCCTTCGGGGATCTCTATGGCTACACCTTC.

V gene TRBV28 combines with J gene TRBJ2-2; the match to TRBD2 covers 8 bases. The germline V gene has CDR1 MDHEN and CDR2 SYDVKM. The V segment lost 2 bases and the J segment 5 bases; nucleotides outside the gene matches: 4. The CDR3 contains 15 residues. The chain's CDR3 is CASSLGPSGTGELFF. For the CDR3, the DNA is TGTGCCAGCAGTTTAGGGCCTAGCGGGACCGGGGAGCTGTTTTTT.

The chain's CDR3 is CASFPAGRGVPNSPLHF. CDR3 in DNA: TGTGCCAGTTTCCCTGCGGGGAGGGGAGTTCCTAATTCACCCCTCCACTTT. V and J are TRBV28 and TRBJ1-6; D perhaps matches TRBD1 (5 bases). Germline V gene lookup returns CDR1 MDHEN and CDR2 SYDVKM. V was clipped by 9 bases and J by 6 bases, with 24 bases between them. The length of the CDR3 is 17 residues.

V and J are TRBV27 and TRBJ1-1, with 7 bases that match TRBD1. Germline V gene lookup returns CDR1 MNHEY and CDR2 SMNVEV (reference sequence). J was trimmed by 3 bases and V by 5 bases; bases with no gene match: 6. The length of the CDR3 is 14 residues. CDR3 nucleotides: TGTGCCAGCAGTCACAAGGACAGGTACACTGAAGCTTTCTTT. Protein: CASSHKDRYTEAFF.

Details on this clone: A read error may produce the germline difference seen at one junction end. V gene TRBV6-1 combines with J gene TRBJ2-7, with TRBD2 matching 8 bases. CDR1 and CDR2 from the germline V gene are MNHNS and SASEGT. This CDR3 region has 15 residues. The CDR3 nucleotides are TGTGCCAGCAGAATGATGGCGGGAGGCTCCTACGAGCGGTACTTC. It translates to CASRMMAGGSYERYF.

The gene calls are TRBV28 and TRBJ2-1; D is perhaps TRBD2 (6 bases). This CDR3 has 12 residues. CDR1 MDHEN and CDR2 SYDVKM come from the germline V gene. Trimming shortened V by 6 bases and J by 7 bases, and 10 bases separated the two germline ends. The chain's CDR3 is CASSGGPNEQFF. The CDR3 region has the DNA TGTGCCAGCAGCGGGGGACCGAATGAGCAGTTCTTC.